Below, 17 T cell receptor beta chains from the same sample are listed, as sequenced in a study of blood T cell repertoires in COVID-19. This table comes from immunoSEQ multiplex PCR, and its TCRdb copy is limited to in-frame clones, with some not included. In the table there are more than 85,000 clones, about four fifths of which are singletons. The sample was peripheral blood. The receptors derive from a man of 80 years or more with acute or convalescent COVID-19.

The chain couples TRBV19 to TRBJ2-7; 9 positions agree with TRBD1. The CDR3 runs 15 residues. Germline assignment: CDR1 LNHDA and CDR2 SQIVND (reference sequence). V shed 5 bases and J 3 bases; nucleotides not matched to a gene: 8. The CDR3 region is CASSSRDRVIYEQYF. Here the CDR3 DNA reads TGTGCCAGTAGTTCCCGGGACAGGGTGATCTACGAGCAGTACTTC.

At least ten counts were recorded for this clone. The chain combines TRBV14 with TRBJ1-6; 7 bases are a match to TRBD1. CDR3 length: 15 residues. Trimming took 4 bases from V and 7 from J; bases not matched to a gene: 7. The germline V gene has CDR1 SGHDN and CDR2 FVKESK. The CDR3 here is CASSLRQGLNSPLHF. CDR3 sequence (DNA): TGTGCCAGCAGCCTCCGACAGGGTCTCAATTCACCCCTCCACTTT.

This clone was seen only once. V gene TRBV27 combines with J gene TRBJ2-5; D unresolved. Germline V lookup: CDR1 MNHEY, CDR2 SMNVEV (reference sequence). V was pared by 3 bases and J by 5 bases, with 13 bases between. The CDR3 sequence is 14 residues long. Here the CDR3 reads CASSLSGYRETQYF. In DNA form, the CDR3 reads TGTGCCAGCAGTTTGTCAGGATACCGGGAGACCCAGTACTTC.

V and J are TRBV10-3 and TRBJ2-3; TRBD2 matches at 8 bases. V gave up 3 bases and J gave up 6 bases; unmatched junction bases: 8. CDR3 length: 15 residues. In germline, CDR1 is ENHRY, CDR2 SYGVKD. CDR3 nucleotide sequence: TGTGCCATCAGTGACCCCAGCGGGAGTACCGATACGCAGTATTTT. Translating it yields CAISDPSGSTDTQYF.

The chain employs TRBV10-3 and TRBJ2-7; 8 bases map to TRBD2. The length of the CDR3 is 14 residues. Trimming removed 6 bases from V and 3 bases from J; junction bases left unmatched: 7. Germline CDR1 ENHRY, CDR2 SYGVKD. CDR3 sequence reads: CAISPAGAHYEQYF. The DNA of the CDR3 is TGTGCCATCAGCCCAGCGGGAGCACACTACGAGCAGTACTTC.

This sequence joins TRBV5-4 and TRBJ2-1; D is perhaps TRBD1 (6 bases). CDR3 length equals 15 residues. Trimming removed 1 base at V and 4 bases at J, with 12 bases between. CDR1 and CDR2 from the germline V gene are SGHNT and YYREEE (reference sequence). The CDR3 spells CASSLYQGLYNEQFF. CDR3 DNA: TGTGCCAGCAGCTTGTACCAGGGGTTGTACAATGAGCAGTTCTTC.

V gene TRBV2 combines with J gene TRBJ2-7; D gene unclear. The CDR3 has 14 residues. Germline CDR1 and CDR2: SNHLY and FYNNEI. Trimming took 2 bases from V and 1 from J, leaving 9 bases between them. CDR3 sequence reads: CASSESTESYEQYF. CDR3 in DNA: TGTGCCAGCAGTGAATCAACAGAGTCCTACGAGCAGTACTTC.

The gene calls are TRBV19 and TRBJ1-5, with D maybe TRBD1 (6 bases). V lost 7 bases and J lost 4, with 20 bases in between. The CDR3 consists of 16 residues. Per germline, CDR1 LNHDA and CDR2 SQIVND (reference sequence). In DNA form, the CDR3 reads TGTGCCAGTACTCGCCGGCCAGCGGGGGCTAATCAGCCCCAGCATTTT. Translated, it gives CASTRRPAGANQPQHF.

V and J are TRBV6-2 or TRBV6-3 and TRBJ2-7; the match to TRBD1 covers 7 bases. V lost 5 bases to trimming and J lost 4 bases; unmatched junction nucleotides: 11. CDR3 size: 15 residues. Germline values: CDR1 MNHEY, CDR2 SVGEGT. DNA for the CDR3: TGTGCCAGCAGTAGGGGGCCAGCGTTAATTTACGAGCAGTACTTC. It is translated as CASSRGPALIYEQYF.

V is TRBV5-1 and J is TRBJ2-7; D is unresolved. The CDR3 has 13 amino acids. CDR1 and CDR2 from the germline V gene are SGHRS and YFSETQ. Trimming removed 4 bases from V and 1 base from J, with 9 bases in between. Written as DNA, the CDR3 is TGCGCCAGCAGCGACGGGTCTTCCTACGAGCAGTACTTC. Translating gives CASSDGSSYEQYF.

This chain joins TRBV7-9 and TRBJ2-1, with 13 bases aligning to TRBD2. The CDR3 runs to 18 residues. The V segment lost 4 bases and the J segment 2 bases; nucleotides outside the gene matches: 8. Germline CDR1 is SEHNR and CDR2 is FQNEAQ (reference sequence). The CDR3 here is CASSSPGLAGLTYNEQFF. The CDR3 nucleotides are TGTGCCAGCAGCTCACCGGGACTAGCGGGACTGACCTACAATGAGCAGTTCTTC.

This clone was observed a handful of times. The rearrangement links TRBV7-8 to TRBJ1-4; 9 bases map to TRBD1. The CDR3 sequence is 16 residues long. The V gene's germline CDR1 is SGHVS and CDR2 FQNEAQ. V lost 2 bases, J lost 4 bases, and 5 bases stayed unmatched. This chain's CDR3 is CASSLFLTGGNEKLFF. Here the CDR3 DNA reads TGTGCCAGCAGCTTATTTTTGACAGGGGGTAATGAAAAACTGTTTTTT.

This rearrangement joins TRBV19 to TRBJ2-1; 7 positions match TRBD2. The CDR3 is 15 residues long. Germline V gene sequence: CDR1 LNHDA, CDR2 SQIVND (reference sequence). Germline trimming cut 3 bases from V and 4 bases from J; bases unmatched to any gene: 6. CDR3 region: CASSILAALYNEQFF. Written as DNA, the CDR3 is TGTGCCAGTAGTATTCTAGCGGCTCTATACAATGAGCAGTTCTTC.

This chain uses TRBV12-5 with TRBJ2-5; perhaps TRBD1 as D (6 bases). The CDR3 covers 14 residues. The germline V gene encodes CDR1 LGHNT and CDR2 FRNRAP. V was cut by 6 bases and J by 7 bases, with 18 bases left in between. In DNA, the CDR3 is TGTGCTAGTGGAACTTGGGGGCGCGGCGGGACCCAGTACTTC. Translated: CASGTWGRGGTQYF.

This clone showed up just once. This rearrangement joins TRBV6-6 to TRBJ1-3; 7 positions match TRBD1. J was trimmed by 0 bases and V by 6 bases; bases with no gene match: 2. CDR1 is MNHNY, CDR2 SVGAGI, per germline (reference sequence). This CDR3 has 14 residues. The CDR3 DNA reads as TGTGCCAGCAGCGGGGACAGCTCTGGAAACACCATATATTTT. It is translated as CASSGDSSGNTIYF.

The CDR3 coding sequence is TGTGCCAGCAGTTTTAGAGAATTGGGGCGGCGTAATTCACCCCTCCACTTT. It encodes CASSFRELGRRNSPLHF. This rearrangement joins TRBV28 to TRBJ1-6; possibly TRBD1 for D (5 bases). With 3 bases removed from V and 6 bases from J, the gap between germline ends came to 18 bases. CDR1 MDHEN and CDR2 SYDVKM come from the germline V gene. CDR3 length: 17 residues.

CDR3 in amino acids: CASSSSGTVNYGYTF. The CDR3 region has the DNA TGTGCCAGCAGCTCCTCCGGGACAGTGAATTATGGCTACACCTTC. The chain is built from TRBV7-2 and TRBJ1-2, with 7 positions matching TRBD1. The ends lost 4 bases at V and 5 bases at J; junction bases unmatched: 10. There are 15 residues in the CDR3. The germline gives CDR1 SGHTA, CDR2 FQGNSA.